This T cell receptor beta chain was sequenced for a study of T cell responses to AZD1222 COVID-19 vaccine. The germline V gene encodes CDR1 SGHRS and CDR2 YFSETQ. Trimming removed 1 base from V and 2 bases from J; junction bases left unmatched: 7. The CDR3 sequence is 16 residues long. Data came from immunoSEQ multiplex PCR; TCRdb stores just in-frame clones and leaves some out. Of some 100,000 clones in the sample, around nine tenths were seen once. This specimen was peripheral blood, taken on day 0 of AZD1222 vaccination. The chain employs TRBV5-1 and TRBJ1-1, with 8 bases lining up with TRBD1. This sequence originates from an adult in good health. The CDR3 region is CASSLQPGGVNTEAFF. The CDR3 DNA reads as TGCGCCAGCAGCTTGCAACCAGGGGGCGTCAACACTGAAGCTTTCTTT.